This T cell receptor delta chain stems from a study of gamma-delta T cells after stem cell transplantation. V gave up 1 base and J gave up 0 bases, with 12 bases separating them. The CDR3 extends over 18 amino acids. Germline-derived CDR1 and CDR2 are GEAIGNYY and EKD. On this clone: This clone may be a read error of a much larger clone one base away.

TCRdb fed the RT-PCR reads to CATT. The sample contains some 2,500 delta-chain clones, around 16% of which appear only once. V usage is TRDV2 and J usage is TRDJ3; weak D call: TRDD3 (5 bases). The receptor was derived from a human donor. It is not recorded whose cells these are; they may come from a transplant donor. Sequencing input: gamma-delta T cells. Here the CDR3 DNA reads TGTGCCTGTGACACGGGGGGCCACCTCTCCTGGGACACCCGACAGATGTTTTTC. It specifies CACDTGGHLSWDTRQMFF.